A selection of T cell receptor beta chains follows, all from one sample in a study of T cell changes during pregnancy in multiple sclerosis. Clones were sequenced by immunoSEQ multiplex PCR, and TCRdb holds only the in-frame ones, with some missing. The table has about 64,000 clones, 90% seen once. Sequencing used peripheral blood, obtained in the third trimester of pregnancy. The receptors here all came from a female donor in good health, enrolled as a control in a pregnancy study. Both conserved end residues are part of each CDR3. Each record gives: D gene, clone size, J gene, V gene, CDR3 protein, CDR3 DNA. The D gene is left open where the match is weak. Clone size, where shown, is once, few, many, or a class for clones that have expanded.

NA,NA,TRBJ2-1,TRBV7-2,CASSHDWGGDEQFF,TGTGCCAGCAGCCATGACTGGGGAGGCGATGAGCAGTTCTTC
NA,NA,TRBJ2-7,TRBV4-3,CASSPQGGPYEQYF,TGCGCCAGCAGCCCTCAGGGCGGTCCCTACGAGCAGTACTTC
NA,NA,TRBJ2-2,TRBV15,CATSSRQVRGTGELFF,TGTGCCACCAGCAGTAGACAGGTCAGGGGCACCGGGGAGCTGTTTTTT
NA,NA,TRBJ1-2,TRBV5-4,CASSFPGVNYGYTF,TGTGCCAGCAGCTTCCCCGGGGTTAACTATGGCTACACCTTC
NA,few,TRBJ1-1,TRBV19,CASTLQGLMNTEAFF,TGTGCCAGTACCCTACAGGGCCTCATGAACACTGAAGCTTTCTTT
NA,NA,TRBJ2-1,TRBV6-1,CASSEIGYEQFF,TGTGCCAGCAGTGAAATTGGCTATGAGCAGTTCTTC
NA,NA,TRBJ1-1,TRBV6-6,CAGGTYTEAFF,TGTGCAGGCGGGACGTACACTGAAGCTTTCTTT
TRBD2,NA,TRBJ2-3,TRBV4-1,CASSQASGGSTDTQYF,TGCGCCAGCAGCCAGGCTAGCGGGGGGTCCACAGATACGCAGTATTTT
NA,NA,TRBJ2-1,TRBV6-6,CASSPRGAPGNEQFF,TGTGCCAGCAGTCCCCGGGGGGCCCCAGGCAATGAGCAGTTCTTC
TRBD2,NA,TRBJ2-1,TRBV13,CASSFPLAETQFF,TGTGCCAGCAGCTTTCCGCTAGCGGAAACGCAGTTCTTC
TRBD1,NA,TRBJ1-5,TRBV18,CASSPGQGNQPQHF,TGTGCCAGCTCACCGGGACAGGGAAATCAGCCCCAGCATTTT
NA,once,TRBJ1-1,TRBV5-4,CASSSQGRTEAFF,TGTGCCAGCAGCTCCCAGGGAAGGACTGAAGCTTTCTTT
TRBD2,once,TRBJ2-7,TRBV4-1,CASSRLTGRASDEQYF,TGCGCCAGCAGCCGCTTGACCGGGAGGGCCTCGGACGAGCAGTACTTC
NA,NA,TRBJ1-4,TRBV25-1,CASSEYGGRVREKLFF,TGTGCCAGCAGTGAATACGGTGGGAGGGTGCGTGAAAAACTGTTTTTT
TRBD2,NA,TRBJ2-5,TRBV18,CASSPQRASGGIETQYF,TGTGCCAGCTCCCCTCAAAGAGCTAGCGGGGGGATCGAGACCCAGTACTTC
TRBD1,NA,TRBJ2-7,TRBV27,CASTHSAGTVSYEQYF,TGTGCCAGCACCCATTCGGCCGGGACAGTTTCCTACGAGCAGTACTTC
TRBD1,NA,TRBJ2-7,TRBV7-2,CASSLAGTGVEQYF,TGTGCCAGCAGCTTAGCAGGGACAGGGGTCGAGCAGTACTTC
NA,NA,TRBJ1-1,TRBV10-3,CAISEGQFGAFF,TGTGCCATCAGTGAGGGACAGTTCGGAGCTTTCTTT
NA,NA,TRBJ2-7,TRBV29-1,CSVVRDISSYEQYF,TGCAGCGTTGTCAGGGACATCTCCTCCTACGAGCAGTACTTC
NA,NA,TRBJ1-1,TRBV23-1,CASSQIKPGHNTEAFF,TGCGCCAGCAGTCAAATAAAACCGGGACACAACACTGAAGCTTTCTTT
TRBD1,NA,TRBJ1-6,TRBV27,CASSYGQGVDSPLHF,TGTGCCAGCAGCTATGGACAGGGGGTGGATTCACCCCTCCACTTT
TRBD2,once,TRBJ2-2,TRBV5-4,CASSFSGVNTGELFF,TGTGCCAGCAGCTTTAGCGGGGTTAACACCGGGGAGCTGTTTTTT
NA,NA,TRBJ2-3,TRBV12-5,CASRVPRTTSTDTQYF,TGTGCTAGTCGGGTACCTCGTACGACTAGCACAGATACGCAGTATTTT
NA,few,TRBJ2-2,TRBV19,CASSPPGVRDTGELFF,TGTGCCAGTAGTCCCCCCGGAGTACGGGACACCGGGGAGCTGTTTTTT
NA,NA,TRBJ1-2,TRBV19,CASTPRGVDGYTF,TGTGCCAGTACCCCCCGCGGGGTTGACGGCTACACCTTC
TRBD1,NA,TRBJ1-4,TRBV4-3,CASSHPPGQGLGEKLFF,TGCGCCAGCAGCCACCCACCGGGACAGGGGCTTGGGGAAAAACTGTTTTTT
NA,NA,TRBJ2-2,TRBV9,CASSVGGQNTGELFF,TGTGCCAGCAGCGTAGGGGGACAGAACACCGGGGAGCTGTTTTTT
TRBD2,NA,TRBJ2-1,TRBV7-8,CASSLGYSGNEQFF,TGTGCCAGCAGCTTAGGATATAGCGGGAATGAGCAGTTCTTC
NA,NA,TRBJ2-1,TRBV20-1,CSAREYNEQFF,TGCAGTGCTAGAGAGTATAATGAGCAGTTCTTC
TRBD1,NA,TRBJ2-2,TRBV30,CAWEGDRGNTGELFF,TGTGCCTGGGAAGGCGACAGGGGGAACACCGGGGAGCTGTTTTTT
TRBD1,NA,TRBJ2-7,TRBV30,CAWSPRTGVEQYF,TGTGCCTGGAGTCCGCGGACAGGGGTCGAGCAGTACTTC
TRBD2,NA,TRBJ2-5,TRBV14,CASSQFVAGGLDGQYF,TGTGCCAGCAGCCAGTTCGTAGCGGGGGGGCTCGATGGCCAGTACTTC
TRBD1,NA,TRBJ1-4,TRBV7-9,CASSLGTGNPTNEKLFF,TGTGCCAGCAGCTTAGGGACAGGGAACCCAACTAATGAAAAACTGTTTTTT
TRBD1,NA,TRBJ2-7,TRBV15,CATSAGGPYEQYF,TGTGCCACCAGTGCAGGGGGTCCCTACGAGCAGTACTTC
NA,NA,TRBJ2-6,TRBV28,CASTSIGAGANVLTF,TGTGCCAGCACCAGTATCGGGGCTGGGGCCAACGTCCTGACTTTC
NA,few,TRBJ1-2,TRBV19,CASSILDSEIYGYTF,TGTGCCAGTAGTATCCTGGACAGCGAAATATATGGCTACACCTTC
NA,NA,TRBJ2-7,TRBV6-5,CASSYAVSYEQYF,TGTGCCAGCAGTTACGCGGTCTCCTACGAGCAGTACTTC
NA,NA,TRBJ1-4,TRBV6-5,CASSLSWSTNEKLFF,TGTGCCAGCAGTCTGAGCTGGTCAACTAATGAAAAACTGTTTTTT
NA,NA,TRBJ2-3,TRBV6-5,CASSDRDTQYF,TGTGCCAGCAGTGACAGGGATACGCAGTATTTT
NA,NA,TRBJ2-7,TRBV5-1,CASSLERWEGGEQYF,TGCGCCAGCAGCTTGGAGAGGTGGGAGGGGGGCGAGCAGTACTTC
TRBD1,NA,TRBJ2-2,TRBV18,CASSPQGAGELFF,TGTGCCAGCTCACCGCAGGGGGCCGGGGAGCTGTTTTTT
NA,NA,TRBJ2-7,TRBV6-1,CASIRDGQGIDEQYF,TGTGCCAGCATAAGGGATGGGCAGGGAATCGACGAGCAGTACTTC
NA,NA,TRBJ2-3,TRBV5-6,CASSLEGGSTDTQYF,TGTGCCAGCAGCTTGGAGGGGGGGAGCACAGATACGCAGTATTTT
NA,NA,TRBJ2-1,TRBV15,CATSRVGSGLSYNEQFF,TGTGCCACCAGCAGAGTGGGTAGCGGCCTCTCCTACAATGAGCAGTTCTTC
NA,NA,TRBJ2-1,TRBV7-6,CASSLAFQRAQNNEQFF,TGTGCCAGCAGCTTAGCGTTCCAGCGGGCTCAAAACAATGAGCAGTTCTTC
TRBD1,NA,TRBJ1-5,TRBV30,CAWMDRGRNQPQHF,TGTGCCTGGATGGACAGGGGGCGCAATCAGCCCCAGCATTTT
NA,NA,TRBJ2-7,TRBV12-5,CASAVPGVRYEQYF,TGTGCTAGTGCCGTACCAGGGGTTCGATACGAGCAGTACTTC
NA,NA,TRBJ2-1,TRBV30,CAWSGSVGGVIEQFF,TGTGCCTGGAGTGGAAGCGTGGGGGGAGTTATTGAGCAGTTCTTC
NA,NA,TRBJ2-7,TRBV11-2,CASSHARVGFHEQYF,TGTGCCAGCAGCCATGCCAGGGTTGGGTTCCACGAGCAGTACTTC
NA,NA,TRBJ1-3,TRBV19,CASSGTLGGNTIYF,TGTGCCAGTAGTGGGACTTTGGGAGGAAACACCATATATTTT
TRBD2,NA,TRBJ2-1,TRBV7-2,CASSRGLAGVTDSYNEQFF,TGTGCCAGCAGCCGAGGACTAGCGGGAGTAACCGACTCCTACAATGAGCAGTTCTTC
TRBD2,NA,TRBJ2-1,TRBV6-6,CASSKREVNNEQFF,TGTGCCAGCAGTAAGCGGGAGGTAAACAATGAGCAGTTCTTC
TRBD1,NA,TRBJ2-3,TRBV7-6,CASSPRTGATDTQYF,TGTGCCAGCAGCCCTAGGACAGGGGCCACAGATACGCAGTATTTT
NA,NA,TRBJ2-7,TRBV18,CASSPKGTAAGLYEQYF,TGTGCCAGCTCACCAAAAGGAACAGCGGCGGGCTTATACGAGCAGTACTTC
NA,NA,TRBJ2-5,TRBV7-7,CASSVRGQETQYF,TGTGCTAGCAGCGTCCGGGGACAAGAGACCCAGTACTTC
NA,NA,TRBJ2-7,TRBV29-1,CSAAEGPRSYEQYF,TGCAGCGCCGCGGAAGGTCCGCGCTCCTACGAGCAGTACTTC